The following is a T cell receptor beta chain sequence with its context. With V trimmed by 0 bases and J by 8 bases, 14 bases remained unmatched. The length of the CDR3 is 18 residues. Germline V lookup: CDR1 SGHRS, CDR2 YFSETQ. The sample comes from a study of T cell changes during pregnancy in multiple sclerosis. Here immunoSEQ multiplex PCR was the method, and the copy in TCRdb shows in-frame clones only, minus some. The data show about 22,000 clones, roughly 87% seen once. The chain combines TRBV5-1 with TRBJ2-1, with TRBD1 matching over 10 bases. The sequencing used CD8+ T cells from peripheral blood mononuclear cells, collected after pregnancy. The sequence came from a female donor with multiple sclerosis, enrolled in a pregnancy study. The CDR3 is CASSLGGQGTPLRDEQFF. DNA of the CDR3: TGCGCCAGCAGCTTGGGGGGACAGGGGACTCCCTTGAGGGATGAGCAGTTCTTC.